This is a list of T cell receptor beta chains from one sample in a study of blood T cell repertoires in COVID-19. Assay used: immunoSEQ multiplex PCR; TCRdb lists only in-frame clones, some missing. The repertoire includes about 320,000 clones, 85% to 95% of them detected once, and approximately 4.1% sits in the top ten. The material sequenced was PBMCs or T cells enriched from blood (not recorded which). The receptors here all came from a woman in her 30s who had been exposed to COVID-19. Both conserved end residues are part of each CDR3. The order of the fields is V gene, J gene, D gene, CDR3 length, clone size, CDR3 DNA, CDR3 protein. A D gene is named only where the DNA matches it firmly. For some rows the clone size is stated as once, few or many, or as a class when expanded; others skip it.

TRBV25-1,TRBJ2-1,-,15,-,TGTGCCAGCACCGCGAGTCGGGGACTGTACAATGAGCAGTTCTTC,CASTASRGLYNEQFF
TRBV7-6,TRBJ1-2,TRBD1,18,-,TGTGCCAGCAGCTCAGTGGGGACAGGGGGCGTGTTGGCCTATGGCTACACCTTC,CASSSVGTGGVLAYGYTF
TRBV7-2,TRBJ1-1,-,14,-,TGTGCCAGCAGCTTAACAGGGAGAAGCACTGAAGCTTTCTTT,CASSLTGRSTEAFF
TRBV4-2,TRBJ1-1,-,16,once,TGTGCCAGCAGCCAAGATAGAGTGGGGAGGAACACTGAAGCTTTCTTT,CASSQDRVGRNTEAFF
TRBV4-1,TRBJ2-3,-,15,few,TGCGCCAGCAGCCAAGTTATAGGAGTGGCAGATACGCAGTATTTT,CASSQVIGVADTQYF
TRBV9,TRBJ1-2,-,15,-,TGTGCCAGCAGCTCCACGATTGGGGGGATTTATGGCTACACCTTC,CASSSTIGGIYGYTF
TRBV19,TRBJ1-4,TRBD1,14,-,TGTGCCAGTAGTATAGTGGGACAGGATGAAAAACTGTTTTTT,CASSIVGQDEKLFF
TRBV19,TRBJ2-5,-,14,-,TGTGCCAGTAGTATGGAACCAACAAGCGCGACCCAGTACTTC,CASSMEPTSATQYF
TRBV6-5,TRBJ2-3,TRBD2,15,-,TGTGCCAGCAGTCCCGGGAAAGCGGGAGGAGATACGCAGTATTTT,CASSPGKAGGDTQYF
TRBV7-2,TRBJ1-1,-,15,-,TGTGCCAGCAGCCAACAGACAGTATCTTACACTGAAGCTTTCTTT,CASSQQTVSYTEAFF
TRBV6-2/TRBV6-3,TRBJ1-2,TRBD1,13,-,TGTGCCAGCAGTTACGAGGGGGCGCGTGGCTACACCTTC,CASSYEGARGYTF
TRBV27,TRBJ1-2,TRBD1,16,-,TGTGCCAGCAGTGGGGGGCGGGACAGGAGCCTCTATGGCTACACCTTC,CASSGGRDRSLYGYTF
TRBV6-5,TRBJ2-6,-,14,-,TGTGCCAGCATAATGAGCTCTGGGGCCAACGTCCTGACTTTC,CASIMSSGANVLTF
TRBV6-5,TRBJ1-4,-,14,-,TGTGCCAGCAGCATGTTTGCAACTAATGAAAAACTGTTTTTT,CASSMFATNEKLFF
TRBV5-4,TRBJ1-6,-,14,-,TGTGCCAGCAGCTTGGAGGACAGAACTTCACCCCTCCACTTT,CASSLEDRTSPLHF
TRBV5-1,TRBJ1-4,-,15,-,TGCGCCAGCAGCGCCCTCCAGGCTATCGGCGAAAAACTGTTTTTT,CASSALQAIGEKLFF
TRBV2,TRBJ1-5,-,15,many,TGTGCCAGCAGTGAACTTGCAGGGGCTCGGCAGCCCCAGCATTTT,CASSELAGARQPQHF
TRBV13,TRBJ2-5,TRBD2,16,-,TGTGCCAGCAGCCCGAGGACTAGCGGGGGGGAAGAGACCCAGTACTTC,CASSPRTSGGEETQYF
TRBV3-1/TRBV3-2,TRBJ1-2,TRBD1,17,-,TGTGCCAGCAGCCACCCCGGACAGGAGGTCGGGTTCTATGGCTACACCTTC,CASSHPGQEVGFYGYTF
TRBV7-8,TRBJ1-2,-,15,-,TGTGCCAGCAGCCCAAGGACATCTTTCGTCTATGGCTACACCTTC,CASSPRTSFVYGYTF
TRBV29-1,TRBJ2-7,TRBD1,15,-,TGCAGCGTTGCAACCGGGACAGGGGGCTTTTACGAGCAGTACTTC,CSVATGTGGFYEQYF
TRBV7-9,TRBJ1-2,-,14,once,TGTGCCAGCAGCTTACCACAGAGGGTCTATGGCTACACCTTC,CASSLPQRVYGYTF
TRBV6-5,TRBJ1-2,-,13,-,TGTGCCAGCAGTTACTCCTCGGGGAAAGGCTACACCTTC,CASSYSSGKGYTF
TRBV9,TRBJ2-3,TRBD2,16,-,TGTGCCAGCAGCGCGCTGGGGGAGGGCCGTACAGATACGCAGTATTTT,CASSALGEGRTDTQYF
TRBV25-1,TRBJ2-7,TRBD1,14,-,TGTGCCAGCAGTGTGCAACAGGGGATTGGCGAGCAGTACTTC,CASSVQQGIGEQYF
TRBV2,TRBJ1-5,-,14,-,TGTGCCAGCAGTGATAGGGGCCGGGTTCAGCCCCAGCATTTT,CASSDRGRVQPQHF
TRBV2,TRBJ1-4,TRBD1,13,-,TGTGCCAGCAAAGGACAGGGAGAAGAAAAACTGTTTTTT,CASKGQGEEKLFF
TRBV15,TRBJ1-2,-,14,-,TGTGCCACCAGCAGAGATCGGGGGGTGTATGGCTACACCTTC,CATSRDRGVYGYTF
TRBV7-9,TRBJ1-2,-,11,-,TGTGCCAGCAGCTTACACCGGGGCTACACCTTC,CASSLHRGYTF
TRBV23-1,TRBJ2-1,TRBD2,16,-,TGCGCCAGCAGTCGAGGCACGAGCGGGGGGTACAATGAGCAGTTCTTC,CASSRGTSGGYNEQFF
TRBV2,TRBJ1-1,-,13,-,TGTGCCAGCACTTACATTTTGAACACTGAAGCTTTCTTT,CASTYILNTEAFF
TRBV5-4,TRBJ1-1,-,12,-,TGTGCCAGCAGCACACTGGACAGCGAAGCTTTCTTT,CASSTLDSEAFF
TRBV7-8,TRBJ1-2,TRBD1,15,-,TGTGCCAGCAGCCCGGGACAGCTCACTAACTATGGCTACACCTTC,CASSPGQLTNYGYTF
TRBV5-5,TRBJ1-1,-,15,-,TGTGCCAGCAGCTACAACAGGGAGGGAGGCACTGAAGCTTTCTTT,CASSYNREGGTEAFF
TRBV5-1,TRBJ1-6,-,14,-,TGCGCCAGCAGCTTGGAAGGGGACTATTCACCCCTCCACTTT,CASSLEGDYSPLHF
TRBV7-2,TRBJ2-2,TRBD2,15,-,TGTGCCAGCAGCTTAGGGCTAGCGGGGGCCGGGGAGCTGTTTTTT,CASSLGLAGAGELFF
TRBV12-3/TRBV12-4,TRBJ2-3,-,13,-,TGTGCCAGCAGGCTGAGGGAAACAGATACGCAGTATTTT,CASRLRETDTQYF
TRBV6-1,TRBJ2-4,TRBD2,16,-,TGTGCCAGCAGTGAAGAACTAGCGGGGCCAGGCGACATTCAGTACTTC,CASSEELAGPGDIQYF
TRBV20-1,TRBJ2-6,-,18,-,TGCAGTGCTAGTTTGGGCCAGGGAACCCTCTCTGGGGCCAACGTCCTGACTTTC,CSASLGQGTLSGANVLTF
TRBV2,TRBJ1-1,-,15,-,TGTGCCAGCAGTCAGAGGGAGGTTAGGGACACTGAAGCTTTCTTT,CASSQREVRDTEAFF
TRBV4-2,TRBJ2-5,-,15,-,TGTGCCAGCAGCCAAGTCATTAAGGGGCAAGAGACCCAGTACTTC,CASSQVIKGQETQYF
TRBV9,TRBJ2-1,TRBD2,16,-,TGTGCCAGCAGCTCTGGACTAGCGGGGCACTACAATGAGCAGTTCTTC,CASSSGLAGHYNEQFF
TRBV15,TRBJ2-4,-,17,once,TGTGCCACCAGCAACATTGGGAACGGGGGTACCAAAAACATTCAGTACTTC,CATSNIGNGGTKNIQYF
TRBV5-1,TRBJ1-5,-,15,-,TGCGCCAGCCTTGAACCAGGGATTAGCAATCAGCCCCAGCATTTT,CASLEPGISNQPQHF
TRBV2,TRBJ1-2,-,15,-,TGTGCCAGCAGTGAATTCAGGCAGGACTTAGGTGGCTACACCTTC,CASSEFRQDLGGYTF